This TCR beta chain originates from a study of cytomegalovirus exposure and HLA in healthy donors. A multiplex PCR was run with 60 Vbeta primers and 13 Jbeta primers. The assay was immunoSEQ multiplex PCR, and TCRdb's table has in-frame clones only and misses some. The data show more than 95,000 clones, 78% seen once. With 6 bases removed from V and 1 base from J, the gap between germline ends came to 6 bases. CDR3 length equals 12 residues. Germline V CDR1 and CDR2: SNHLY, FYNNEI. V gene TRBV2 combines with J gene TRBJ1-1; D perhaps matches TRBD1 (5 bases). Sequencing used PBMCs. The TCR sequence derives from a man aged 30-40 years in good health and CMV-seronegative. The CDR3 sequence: CASRGGNTEAFF. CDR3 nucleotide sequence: TGTGCCAGCAGGGGGGGGAACACTGAAGCTTTCTTT.